This T cell receptor (beta chain) derives from a study of T cell changes during pregnancy in multiple sclerosis. The method was immunoSEQ multiplex PCR; TCRdb's version includes in-frame clones alone and lacks a portion of them. Found here are approximately 65,000 clones, roughly 92% of them singletons; the top ten hold 2.5% to 3.5%. This clone was found a few times. V gave up 7 bases and J gave up 0 bases, with 12 bases separating them. Germline assignment: CDR1 LGHNA and CDR2 YSLEER. This CDR3 comprises 14 residues. This chain connects TRBV4-3 to TRBJ1-1; the D is unclear. This specimen consisted of CD8+ T cells from peripheral blood mononuclear cells, obtained in the third trimester of pregnancy. This TCR was recovered from a female donor in good health, enrolled as a control in a pregnancy study. CDR3: CASTSSALNTEAFF. Here the CDR3 DNA reads TGCGCCAGCACCTCCTCCGCGCTGAACACTGAAGCTTTCTTT.